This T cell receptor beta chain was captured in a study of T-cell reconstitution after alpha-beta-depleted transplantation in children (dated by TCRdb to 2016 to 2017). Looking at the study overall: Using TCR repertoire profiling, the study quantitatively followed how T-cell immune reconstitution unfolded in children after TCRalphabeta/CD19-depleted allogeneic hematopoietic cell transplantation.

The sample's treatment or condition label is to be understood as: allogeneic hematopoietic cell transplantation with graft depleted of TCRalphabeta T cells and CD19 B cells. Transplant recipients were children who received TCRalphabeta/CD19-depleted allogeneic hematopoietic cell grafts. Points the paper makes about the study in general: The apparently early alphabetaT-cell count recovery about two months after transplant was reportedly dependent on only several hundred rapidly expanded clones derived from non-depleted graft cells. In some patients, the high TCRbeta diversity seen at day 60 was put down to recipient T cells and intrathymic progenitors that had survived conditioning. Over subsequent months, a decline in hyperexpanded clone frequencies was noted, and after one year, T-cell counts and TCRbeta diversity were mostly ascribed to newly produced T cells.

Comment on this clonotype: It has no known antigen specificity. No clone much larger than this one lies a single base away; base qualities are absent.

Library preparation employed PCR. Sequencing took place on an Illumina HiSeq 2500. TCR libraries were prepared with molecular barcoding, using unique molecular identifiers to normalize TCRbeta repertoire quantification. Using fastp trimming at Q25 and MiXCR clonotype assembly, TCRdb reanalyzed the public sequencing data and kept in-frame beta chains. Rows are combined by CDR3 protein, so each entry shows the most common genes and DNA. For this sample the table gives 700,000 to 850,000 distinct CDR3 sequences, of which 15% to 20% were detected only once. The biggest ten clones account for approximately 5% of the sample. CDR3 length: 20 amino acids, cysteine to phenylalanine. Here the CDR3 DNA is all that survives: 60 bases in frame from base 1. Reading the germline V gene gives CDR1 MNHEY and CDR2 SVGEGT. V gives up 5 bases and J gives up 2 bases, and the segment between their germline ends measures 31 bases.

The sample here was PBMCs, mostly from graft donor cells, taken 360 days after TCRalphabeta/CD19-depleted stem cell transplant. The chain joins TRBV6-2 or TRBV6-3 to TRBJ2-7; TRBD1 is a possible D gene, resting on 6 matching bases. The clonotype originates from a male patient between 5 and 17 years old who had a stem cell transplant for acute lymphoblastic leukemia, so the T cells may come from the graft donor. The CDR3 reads CASSPLIGTGLSGVTYEQYF. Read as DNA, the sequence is TGTGCCAGCAGTCCCCTCATTGGCACAGGGCTCTCTGGGGTTACCTACGAGCAGTACTTC.